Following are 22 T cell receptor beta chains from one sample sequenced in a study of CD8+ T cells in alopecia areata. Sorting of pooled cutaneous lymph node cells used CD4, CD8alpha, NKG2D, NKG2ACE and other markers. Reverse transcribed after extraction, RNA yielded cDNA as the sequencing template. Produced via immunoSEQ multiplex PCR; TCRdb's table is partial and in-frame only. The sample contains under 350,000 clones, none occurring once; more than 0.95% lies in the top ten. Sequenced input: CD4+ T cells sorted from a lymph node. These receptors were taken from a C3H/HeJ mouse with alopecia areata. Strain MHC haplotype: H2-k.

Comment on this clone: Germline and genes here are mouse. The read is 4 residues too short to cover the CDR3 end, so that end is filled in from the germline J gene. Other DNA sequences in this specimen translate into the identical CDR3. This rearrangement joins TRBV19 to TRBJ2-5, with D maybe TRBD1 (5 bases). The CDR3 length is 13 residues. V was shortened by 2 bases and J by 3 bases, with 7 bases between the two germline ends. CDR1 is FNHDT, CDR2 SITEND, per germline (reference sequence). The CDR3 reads CASSIGQQDTQYF. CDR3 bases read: TGTGCCAGCAGTATCGGACAACAAGAC.

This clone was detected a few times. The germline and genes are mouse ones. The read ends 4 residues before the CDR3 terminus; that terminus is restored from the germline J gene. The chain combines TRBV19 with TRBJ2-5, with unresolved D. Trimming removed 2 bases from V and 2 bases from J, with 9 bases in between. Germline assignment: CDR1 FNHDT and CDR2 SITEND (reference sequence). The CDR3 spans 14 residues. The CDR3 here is CASSISLLQDTQYF. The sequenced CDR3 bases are TGTGCCAGCAGTATTTCCCTCCTCCAAGAC.

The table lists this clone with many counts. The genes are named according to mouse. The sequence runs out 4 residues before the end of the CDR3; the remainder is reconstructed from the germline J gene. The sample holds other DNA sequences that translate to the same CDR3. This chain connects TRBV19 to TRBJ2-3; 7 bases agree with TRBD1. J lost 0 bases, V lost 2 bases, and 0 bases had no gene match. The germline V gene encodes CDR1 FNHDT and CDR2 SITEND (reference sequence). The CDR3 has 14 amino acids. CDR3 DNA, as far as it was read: TGTGCCAGCAGTATGACAGGGAGTGCAGAA. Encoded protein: CASSMTGSAE. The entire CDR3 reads CASSMTGSAETLYF.

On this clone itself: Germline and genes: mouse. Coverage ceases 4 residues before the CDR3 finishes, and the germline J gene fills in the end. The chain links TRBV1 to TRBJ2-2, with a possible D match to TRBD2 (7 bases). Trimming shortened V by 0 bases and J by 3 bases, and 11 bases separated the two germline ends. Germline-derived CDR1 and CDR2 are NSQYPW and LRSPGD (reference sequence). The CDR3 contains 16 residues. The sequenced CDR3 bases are TGCACCTGCAGTGCAGAGAGGGGGGCGGACACCGGG. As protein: CTCSAERGADTG. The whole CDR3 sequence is CTCSAERGADTGQLYF.

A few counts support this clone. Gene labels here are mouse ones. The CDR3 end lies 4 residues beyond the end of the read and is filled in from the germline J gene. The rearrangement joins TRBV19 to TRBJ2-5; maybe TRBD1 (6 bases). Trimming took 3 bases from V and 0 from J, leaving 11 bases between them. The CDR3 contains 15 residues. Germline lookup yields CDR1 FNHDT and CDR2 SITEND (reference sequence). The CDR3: CASSTRGINQDTQYF. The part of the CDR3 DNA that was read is TGTGCCAGCAGTACCAGGGGAATTAACCAAGAC.

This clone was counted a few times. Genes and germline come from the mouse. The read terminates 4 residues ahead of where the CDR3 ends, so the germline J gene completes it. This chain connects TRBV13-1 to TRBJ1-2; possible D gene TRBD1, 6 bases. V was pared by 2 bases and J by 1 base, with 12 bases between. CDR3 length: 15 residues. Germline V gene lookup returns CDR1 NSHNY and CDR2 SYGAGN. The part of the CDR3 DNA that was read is TGTGCCAGCAGTGAATCGACAGGATTAAACTCC. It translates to CASSESTGLNS. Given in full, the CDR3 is CASSESTGLNSDYTF.

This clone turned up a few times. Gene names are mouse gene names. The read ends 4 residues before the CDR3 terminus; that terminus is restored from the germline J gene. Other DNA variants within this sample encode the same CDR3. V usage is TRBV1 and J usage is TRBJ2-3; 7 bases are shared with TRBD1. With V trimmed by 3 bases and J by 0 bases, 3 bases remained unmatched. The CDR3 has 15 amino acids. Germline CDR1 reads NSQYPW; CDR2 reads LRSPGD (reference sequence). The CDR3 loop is CTCSATGASAETLYF. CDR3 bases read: TGCACCTGCAGTGCCACAGGGGCTAGTGCAGAA.

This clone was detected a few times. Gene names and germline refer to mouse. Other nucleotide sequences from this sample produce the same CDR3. The CDR3 sequence: CASSIRGSSAETLYF. The part of the CDR3 DNA that was read is TGTGCCAGCAGTATAAGGGGGTCTAGTGCAGAA. J is TRBJ2-3 and V is TRBV19; a possible D gene is TRBD1 (6 bases). The CDR3 end lies 4 residues beyond the end of the read and is filled in from the germline J gene. The CDR3 is 15 amino acids. V shed 1 base and J shed 0 bases, with 9 bases lying between them. Germline V lookup: CDR1 FNHDT, CDR2 SITEND (reference sequence).

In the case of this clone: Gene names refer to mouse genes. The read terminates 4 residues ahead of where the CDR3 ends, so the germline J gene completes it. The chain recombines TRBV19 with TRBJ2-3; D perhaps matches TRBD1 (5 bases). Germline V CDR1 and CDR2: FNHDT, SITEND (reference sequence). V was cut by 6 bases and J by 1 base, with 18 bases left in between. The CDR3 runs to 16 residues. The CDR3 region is CASTTEKRGGAETLYF. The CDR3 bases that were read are TGTGCCAGCACCACAGAAAAAAGGGGAGGTGCAGAA.

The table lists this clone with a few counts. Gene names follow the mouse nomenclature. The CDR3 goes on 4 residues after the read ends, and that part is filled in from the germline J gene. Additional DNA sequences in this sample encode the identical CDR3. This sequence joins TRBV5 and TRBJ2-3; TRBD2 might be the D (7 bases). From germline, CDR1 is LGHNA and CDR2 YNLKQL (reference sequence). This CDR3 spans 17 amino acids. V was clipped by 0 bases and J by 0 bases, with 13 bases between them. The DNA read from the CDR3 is TGTGCCAGCAGCCAAGATGGGTGGGGGGCTAGTGCAGAA. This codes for CASSQDGWGASAE. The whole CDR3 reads CASSQDGWGASAETLYF.

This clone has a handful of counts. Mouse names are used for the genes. CDR3 bases read: TGTGCTAGCAGTAGAGCTGGGGGGGCGAGGGAC. Amino acids: CASSRAGGARD. The full-length CDR3 reads as CASSRAGGARDTQYF. The gene calls are TRBV17 and TRBJ2-5, with TRBD2 identical over 10 bases. The read ends 4 residues early relative to the CDR3; the germline J gene fills the gap. This CDR3 is built from 15 residues. Germline V CDR1 and CDR2: MNHDT, YYDKIL.

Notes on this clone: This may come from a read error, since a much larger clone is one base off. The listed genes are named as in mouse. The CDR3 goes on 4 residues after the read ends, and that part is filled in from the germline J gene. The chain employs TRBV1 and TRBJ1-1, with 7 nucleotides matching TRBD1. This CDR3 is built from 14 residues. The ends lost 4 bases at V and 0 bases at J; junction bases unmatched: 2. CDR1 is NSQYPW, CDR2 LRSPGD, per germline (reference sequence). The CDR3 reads CTCSVGTANTEVFF. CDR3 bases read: TGCACCTGCAGTGTCGGGACAGCAAACACA.

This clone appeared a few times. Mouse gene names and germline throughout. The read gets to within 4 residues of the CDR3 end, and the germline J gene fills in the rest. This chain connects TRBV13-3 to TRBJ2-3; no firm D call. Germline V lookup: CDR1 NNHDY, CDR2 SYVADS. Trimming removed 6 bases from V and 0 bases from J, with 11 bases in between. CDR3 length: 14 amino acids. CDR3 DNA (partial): TGTGCCAGCACCCTGACAACTAGTGCAGAA. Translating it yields CASTLTTSAE. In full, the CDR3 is CASTLTTSAETLYF.

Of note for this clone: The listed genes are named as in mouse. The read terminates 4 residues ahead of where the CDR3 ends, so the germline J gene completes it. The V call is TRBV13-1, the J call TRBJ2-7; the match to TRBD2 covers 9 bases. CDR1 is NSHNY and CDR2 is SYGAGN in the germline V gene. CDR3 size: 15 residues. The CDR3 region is CASSVLTGGPYEQYF. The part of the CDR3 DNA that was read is TGTGCCAGCAGCGTCTTGACTGGGGGCCCTTAT.

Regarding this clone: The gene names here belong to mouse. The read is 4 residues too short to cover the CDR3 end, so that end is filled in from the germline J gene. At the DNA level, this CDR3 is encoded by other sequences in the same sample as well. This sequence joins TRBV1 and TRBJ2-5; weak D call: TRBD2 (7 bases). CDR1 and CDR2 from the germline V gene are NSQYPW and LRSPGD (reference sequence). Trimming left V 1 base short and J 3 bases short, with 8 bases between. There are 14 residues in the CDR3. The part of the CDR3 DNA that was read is TGCACCTGCAGTGCAGGGGGGGCGCAAGAC. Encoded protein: CTCSAGGAQD. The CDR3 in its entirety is CTCSAGGAQDTQYF.

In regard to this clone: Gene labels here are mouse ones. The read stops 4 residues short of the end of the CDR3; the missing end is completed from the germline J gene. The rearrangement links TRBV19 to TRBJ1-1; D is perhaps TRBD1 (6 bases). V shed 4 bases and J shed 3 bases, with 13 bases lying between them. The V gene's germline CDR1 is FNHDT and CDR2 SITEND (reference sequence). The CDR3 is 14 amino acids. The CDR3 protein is CASSQTGLDTEVFF. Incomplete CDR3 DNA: TGTGCCAGCAGTCAAACAGGGTTGGACACA.

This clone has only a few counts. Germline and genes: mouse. The DNA read from the CDR3 is TGTGCCAGCAGTGGCCGGGCTGGGGACTATGCT. The encoded protein is CASSGRAGDYA. The CDR3, in full, reads CASSGRAGDYAEQFF. The genes are TRBV13-1 and TRBJ2-1; TRBD2 is a possible D gene (6 bases). The sequence runs out 4 residues before the end of the CDR3; the remainder is reconstructed from the germline J gene. V was cut by 3 bases and J by 2 bases, with 12 bases left in between. Germline V gene lookup returns CDR1 NSHNY and CDR2 SYGAGN. This CDR3 comprises 15 residues.

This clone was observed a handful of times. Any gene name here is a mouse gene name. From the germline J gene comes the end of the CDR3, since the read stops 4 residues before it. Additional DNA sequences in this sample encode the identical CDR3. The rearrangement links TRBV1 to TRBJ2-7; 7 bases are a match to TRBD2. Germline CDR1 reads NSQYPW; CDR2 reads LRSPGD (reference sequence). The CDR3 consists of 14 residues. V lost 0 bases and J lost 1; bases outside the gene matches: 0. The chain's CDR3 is CTCSADGGSYEQYF. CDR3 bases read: TGCACCTGCAGTGCAGATGGGGGGTCCTAT.

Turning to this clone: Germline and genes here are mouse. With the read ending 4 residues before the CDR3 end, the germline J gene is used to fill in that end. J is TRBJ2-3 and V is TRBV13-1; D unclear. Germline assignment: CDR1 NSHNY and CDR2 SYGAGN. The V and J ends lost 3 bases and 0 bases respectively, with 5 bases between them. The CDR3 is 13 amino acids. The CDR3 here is CASSASSAETLYF. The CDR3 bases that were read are TGTGCCAGCAGTGCGTCTAGTGCAGAA.

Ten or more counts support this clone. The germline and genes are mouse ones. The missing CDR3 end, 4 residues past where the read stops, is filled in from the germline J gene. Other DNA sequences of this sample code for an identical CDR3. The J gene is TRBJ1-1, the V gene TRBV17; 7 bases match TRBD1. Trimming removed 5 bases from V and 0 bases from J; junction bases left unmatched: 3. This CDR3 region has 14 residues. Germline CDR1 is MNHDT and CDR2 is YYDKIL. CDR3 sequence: CASSPGTANTEVFF. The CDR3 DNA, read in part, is TGTGCTAGCAGTCCCGGGACAGCAAACACA.

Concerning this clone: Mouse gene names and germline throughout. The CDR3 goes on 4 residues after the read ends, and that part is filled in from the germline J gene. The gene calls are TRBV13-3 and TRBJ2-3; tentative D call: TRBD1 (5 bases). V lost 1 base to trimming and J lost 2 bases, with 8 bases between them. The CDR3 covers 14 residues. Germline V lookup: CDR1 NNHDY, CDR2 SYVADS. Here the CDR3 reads CASSDRGVAETLYF. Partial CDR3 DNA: TGTGCCAGCAGTGATAGGGGTGTTGCAGAA.

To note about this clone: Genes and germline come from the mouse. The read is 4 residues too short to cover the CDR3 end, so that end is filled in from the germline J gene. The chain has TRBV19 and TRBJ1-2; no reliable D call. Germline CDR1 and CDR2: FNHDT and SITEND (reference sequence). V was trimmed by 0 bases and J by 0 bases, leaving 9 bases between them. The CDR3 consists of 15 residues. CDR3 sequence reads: CASSIVPSANSDYTF. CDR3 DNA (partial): TGTGCCAGCAGTATAGTCCCTTCAGCAAACTCC.